Below are 25 T cell receptor beta chains sequenced from a single sample in a study of molecular identifiers for immune sequencing clone quantification. TCRdb re-analysed the PCR reads in MiXCR, keeping a single row per CDR3 protein. The sample consists of some 580,000 distinct CDR3 sequences, approximately 24% of them appearing once. The sequenced sample consisted of naive CD8+ T cells from blood, with Jurkat cell RNA spiked in. The subset here: FACS-sorted CD8+CD4-CCR7+CD45RA+ naive T cells. These TCRs come from a human donor in good health. Some libraries in this study had Jurkat cell RNA spiked in.

This clonotype occurred many times. The V call is TRBV7-6, the J call TRBJ2-5; 9 nucleotides agree with TRBD1. CDR1 and CDR2 from the germline V gene are SGHVS and FNYEAQ. CDR3 length equals 16 residues. Unmatched junction bases numbered 9, after V lost 3 bases and J lost 4 bases. Here the CDR3 DNA reads TGTGCCAGCAGCTTGTCCGCCGGGGACAGGGTAGAGACCCAGTACTTC. It encodes CASSLSAGDRVETQYF.

To note about this clonotype: A much larger clone differs by one base, so this may be a read error. Here the CDR3 reads CASSLGRGPEQNF. The CDR3 nucleotides are TGTGCCAGCAGTTTAGGAAGGGGACCCGAGCAGAACTTC. The chain employs TRBV27 and TRBJ2-7; possibly TRBD1 or TRBD2 for D (5 bases each). The germline CDR1 and CDR2 sequences are MNHEY and SMNVEV (reference sequence). CDR3 size: 13 residues.

As regards this clonotype: Just one base apart from a much larger clone, this may be a read error. The V gene is TRBV30, the J gene TRBJ1-5; maybe TRBD1 (5 bases). Trimming took off 3 bases at V and 7 bases at J, with 16 bases between the two ends. The length of the CDR3 is 14 residues. CDR1 and CDR2 from the germline V gene are GTSNPN and SVGIG (reference sequence). The CDR3 coding sequence is TGTGCCTGGAGCTCGACAGTGAGGGAGCAGCCCCAGCATTTT. This sequence encodes CAWSSTVREQPQHF.

As concerns this clonotype: A much larger clone lies one base from this, so it may be a read error. The chain is built from TRBV19 and TRBJ2-5; the D gene is possibly TRBD1 (6 bases). The CDR3 totals 14 residues. V was pared by 7 bases and J by 2 bases, with 14 bases between. Germline lookup yields CDR1 LNHDA and CDR2 SQIVND (reference sequence). The CDR3 coding sequence is TGTGCCAGTAATTACGGACAGACACAAGAGACCCAGTACTTC. Protein sequence: CASNYGQTQETQYF.

This clonotype was counted many times. The junction shows a germline mismatch at one end, possibly a read error. This sequence joins TRBV27 and TRBJ1-5; D unresolved. Germline loops: CDR1 MNHEY, CDR2 SMNVEV (reference sequence). The CDR3 is 11 residues long. The CDR3 coding sequence is TGCGCCAGCGGAAGCAATCAGCCCCAGCATTTT. It is translated as CASGSNQPQHF.

This clonotype was counted ten times or more. The chain links TRBV28 to TRBJ2-5, with D maybe TRBD2 (5 bases). The V gene lost 3 bases and the J gene lost 0 bases, with 11 bases spanning the gap. CDR1 and CDR2 from the germline V gene are MDHEN and SYDVKM. This CDR3 is built from 15 residues. The DNA of the CDR3 is TGTGCCAGCAGTTTGTTAACGGGAAACCAAGAGACCCAGTACTTC. Translating it yields CASSLLTGNQETQYF.

This clonotype appeared many times. This chain connects TRBV7-9 to TRBJ2-3; 10 positions match TRBD1. The CDR3 length is 17 residues. After removal of 6 bases from V and 5 bases from J, the junction contained 14 bases not matched to a gene. Germline V lookup: CDR1 SEHNR, CDR2 FQNEAQ (reference sequence). The CDR3 loop reads CASRKNPGTGELDTQYF. CDR3 bases: TGTGCCAGCAGGAAGAACCCCGGGACAGGGGAACTAGATACGCAGTATTTT.

This clonotype was observed a few times. The chain has TRBV20-1 and TRBJ2-7; 8 bases map to TRBD2. With V trimmed by 6 bases and J by 0 bases, 4 bases remained unmatched. The germline gives CDR1 DFQATT, CDR2 SNEGSKA (reference sequence). The CDR3 contains 13 residues. CDR3 sequence: CSAPSGSSYEQYF. Written as DNA, the CDR3 is TGCAGTGCCCCGAGCGGGAGCTCCTACGAGCAGTACTTC.

This clonotype was seen at least ten times. The V gene is TRBV7-9, the J gene TRBJ2-7; 11 bases are shared with TRBD2. Germline CDR1 reads SEHNR; CDR2 reads FQNEAQ (reference sequence). V was clipped by 5 bases and J by 5 bases; unmatched bases: 11. The CDR3 extends over 16 amino acids. The CDR3 is CASSPTPTSGADEQYF. CDR3 nucleotide sequence: TGTGCCAGCAGCCCTACTCCGACTAGCGGGGCCGACGAGCAGTACTTC.

With regard to this clonotype: At one end the junction does not follow the germline gene, possibly because of a read error. The chain combines TRBV2 with TRBJ1-1, with D unclear. The CDR3 loop spans 12 amino acids. Germline values: CDR1 SNHLY, CDR2 FYNNEI. CDR3 sequence (DNA): TGTGCCAGCAGAGTACAGATCACTGAAGCTCTCTTT. It translates to CASRVQITEALF.

This clonotype came up a few times. This chain uses TRBV7-9 with TRBJ2-5; TRBD1 matches at 9 bases. Trimming at V came to 5 bases and at J to 2 bases, leaving 12 bases not matched to a gene. This CDR3 has 17 residues. The germline CDR1 and CDR2 sequences are SEHNR and FQNEAQ (reference sequence). CDR3 loop: CASSIIPGQGDQETQYF. DNA of the CDR3: TGTGCCAGCAGCATTATACCGGGACAGGGTGATCAAGAGACCCAGTACTTC. Full variable domain (rest looked up from reference TRBV7-9 and TRBJ2-5): DTGVSQNPRHKITKRGQNVTFRCDPISEHNRLYWYRQTLGQGPEFLTYFQNEAQLEKSRLLSDRFSAERPKGSFSTLEIQRTEQGDSAMYLCASSIIPGQGDQETQYFGPGTRLLVL.

As concerns this clonotype: A much larger clonotype is one base distant, so this may be a read error. The chain has TRBV3-1 and TRBJ2-3; no clear D. The V end lost 5 bases, the J end lost 3 bases, and 18 bases lay between the germline ends. The V gene's germline CDR1 is LGHDT and CDR2 YNNKEL (reference sequence). The CDR3 spans 16 residues. CDR3 in amino acids: CASSRPPTGETDTQYF. For the CDR3, the DNA is TGTGCCAGCAGCAGACCACCAACCGGCGAGACAGATACGCAGTATTTT.

This clonotype was seen many times. The chain links TRBV6-2 or TRBV6-3 to TRBJ1-1; D gene uncertain. With 2 bases removed from V and 3 bases from J, the gap between germline ends came to 4 bases. Germline V gives CDR1 MNHEY, CDR2 SVGEGT. The CDR3 length is 12 residues. The CDR3 nucleotides read TGTGCCAGCAGTTACGCAGACACTGAAGCTTTCTTT. This translates into CASSYADTEAFF.

About this clonotype itself: Possible read error: a much larger clone is one base away. V usage is TRBV15 and J usage is TRBJ1-2; D is undetermined. The CDR3 is made up of 14 amino acids. The germline gives CDR1 LNHNV, CDR2 YYDKDF (reference sequence). Trimming pared 0 bases from V and 6 bases from J, leaving 11 bases between. CDR3: CATSRDWVTHGYTF. CDR3 sequence (DNA): TGTGCCACCAGCAGAGATTGGGTAACCCATGGCTACACCTTC.

There are many counts of this clonotype. The chain has TRBV9 and TRBJ2-1, with 11 bases aligning to TRBD2. Germline V gene sequence: CDR1 SGDLS, CDR2 YYNGEE. The CDR3 is made up of 16 amino acids. J lost 6 bases, V lost 4 bases, and 9 bases had no gene match. The chain's CDR3 is CASSLSGTSGLNEQFF. The CDR3 region has the DNA TGTGCCAGCAGCCTCAGCGGGACTAGCGGCCTCAATGAGCAGTTCTTC.

As regards this clonotype: This may arise from a read error, as a much more abundant clone is one base away. This rearrangement joins TRBV7-2 to TRBJ2-3, with TRBD2 matching 8 bases. Germline V gene data show CDR1 as SGHTA and CDR2 as FQGNSA. CDR3 length equals 14 residues. J gave up 2 bases and V 11 bases, and 9 bases lay outside the gene matches. CDR3 protein: CAGTSSGFTDTQYF. The CDR3 region has the DNA TGTGCCGGCACTTCTAGCGGGTTCACAGATACGCAGTATTTT.

This clonotype was seen a handful of times. The chain has TRBV12-3 or TRBV12-4 and TRBJ2-5; 9 bases line up with TRBD2. The CDR3 has 14 amino acids. Trimming took 5 bases from V and 3 from J; bases not matched to a gene: 4. The CDR3 nucleotides are TGTGCCAGCAGTACCAGACTAGCGGAAGAGACCCAGTACTTC. The encoded protein is CASSTRLAEETQYF.

This clonotype was seen many times. The chain is built from TRBV12-5 and TRBJ2-2; D possibly corresponds to TRBD1 (6 bases). V was clipped by 4 bases and J by 5 bases, with 17 bases between them. CDR1 is LGHNT, CDR2 FRNRAP, per germline. There are 16 residues in the CDR3. The CDR3 nucleotides read TGTGCTAGTGGTTCCTCAGGGGTCTTAAGTACCGGGGAGCTGTTTTTT. It is translated as CASGSSGVLSTGELFF.

This clonotype was picked up many times. The gene calls are TRBV6-2 or TRBV6-3 and TRBJ2-6; 7 nucleotides line up with TRBD2. Germline-derived CDR1 and CDR2 are MNHEY and SVGEGT. V trimming: 0 bases; J trimming: 0 bases; junction bases outside the gene matches: 8. The CDR3 consists of 19 residues. CDR3 DNA sequence: TGTGCCAGCAGTTACTCGAAGCTAGCGGAAATCTCTGGGGCCAACGTCCTGACTTTC. Translated, it gives CASSYSKLAEISGANVLTF.

V usage is TRBV20-1 and J usage is TRBJ1-1; D not resolved. The germline V and J ends were trimmed by 3 bases and 1 base, with 15 bases remaining between them. In germline, CDR1 is DFQATT, CDR2 SNEGSKA (reference sequence). This CDR3 is built from 15 residues. The CDR3 is CSASLLGLGNTEAFF. For the CDR3, the DNA is TGCAGTGCTAGCCTTCTAGGATTAGGGAACACTGAAGCTTTCTTT.

This clonotype has ten or more counts. The V gene is TRBV20-1, the J gene TRBJ2-3; D gene ambiguous. V lost 6 bases and J 6 bases, leaving 10 bases between the germline ends. Germline V gene sequence: CDR1 DFQATT, CDR2 SNEGSKA (reference sequence). The CDR3 totals 11 residues. The CDR3 DNA sequence: TGCAGTGCACGACTGATTGATACGCAGTATTTT. This translates into CSARLIDTQYF.

This clonotype was found many times. The gene calls are TRBV4-3 and TRBJ2-7; D is tentatively TRBD1 or TRBD2 (5 bases each). Germline V gene sequence: CDR1 LGHNA, CDR2 YSLEER. This CDR3 is built from 15 residues. V lost 0 bases to trimming and J lost 3 bases, with 12 bases between them. DNA for the CDR3: TGCGCCAGCAGCCAAGATTTGGGACGAGGCTACGAGCAGTACTTC. Translating gives CASSQDLGRGYEQYF.

This clonotype was seen ten or more times. The V and J genes are TRBV2 and TRBJ1-4; TRBD1 is a possible D gene (6 bases). Germline values: CDR1 SNHLY, CDR2 FYNNEI. The CDR3 is 16 amino acids. V lost 3 bases, J lost 0 bases, and 11 bases lay in between. DNA for the CDR3: TGTGCCAGCAGTGAGGAGGGGGACGCAACTAATGAAAAACTGTTTTTT. Translated: CASSEEGDATNEKLFF.

This clonotype was observed at least ten times. The V call is TRBV27, the J call TRBJ2-7, with D perhaps given as TRBD1 or TRBD2 (5 bases each). V was trimmed by 4 bases and J by 3 bases, leaving 10 bases between them. The CDR3 extends over 13 amino acids. Germline V gives CDR1 MNHEY, CDR2 SMNVEV (reference sequence). CDR3 nucleotide sequence: TGTGCCAGCAGTTCGGGGCCCCGCTACGAGCAGTACTTC. It is translated as CASSSGPRYEQYF.

As to this clonotype: This may come from a read error, since a much larger clone is one base off. The rearrangement joins TRBV6-5 to TRBJ2-7; TRBD1 might be the D (5 bases). Looked up from germline, CDR1 is MNHEY and CDR2 is SVGAGI. The CDR3 runs 11 residues. The CDR3 loop is CASGQNYEQSF. The CDR3 DNA is TGTGCCAGCGGACAAAACTACGAGCAGTCCTTC.